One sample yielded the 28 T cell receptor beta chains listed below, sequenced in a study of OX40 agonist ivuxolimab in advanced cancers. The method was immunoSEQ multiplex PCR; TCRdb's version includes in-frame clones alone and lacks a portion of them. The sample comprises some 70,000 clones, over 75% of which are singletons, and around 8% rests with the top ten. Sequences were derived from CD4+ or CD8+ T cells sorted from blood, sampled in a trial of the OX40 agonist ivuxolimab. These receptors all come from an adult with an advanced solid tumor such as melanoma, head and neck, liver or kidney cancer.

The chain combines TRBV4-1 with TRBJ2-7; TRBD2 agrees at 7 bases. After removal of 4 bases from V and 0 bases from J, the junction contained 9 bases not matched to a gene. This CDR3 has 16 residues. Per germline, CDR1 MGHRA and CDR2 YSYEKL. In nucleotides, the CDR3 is TGCGCCAGCAGCCCGGACGGAAGGGACTACTCCTACGAGCAGTACTTC. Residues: CASSPDGRDYSYEQYF.

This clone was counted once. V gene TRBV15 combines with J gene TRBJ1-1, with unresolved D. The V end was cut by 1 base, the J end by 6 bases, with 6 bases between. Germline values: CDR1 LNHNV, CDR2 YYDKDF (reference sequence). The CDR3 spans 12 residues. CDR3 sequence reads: CATSRGVSEAFF. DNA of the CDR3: TGTGCCACCAGCAGAGGGGTGTCTGAAGCTTTCTTT.

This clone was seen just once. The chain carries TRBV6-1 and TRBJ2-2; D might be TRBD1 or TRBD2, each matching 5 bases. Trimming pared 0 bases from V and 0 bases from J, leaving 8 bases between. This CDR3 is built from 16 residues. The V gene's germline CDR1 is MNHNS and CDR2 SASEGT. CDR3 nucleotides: TGTGCCAGCAGTGAAGCCCTGGGGGCGAACACCGGGGAGCTGTTTTTT. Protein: CASSEALGANTGELFF.

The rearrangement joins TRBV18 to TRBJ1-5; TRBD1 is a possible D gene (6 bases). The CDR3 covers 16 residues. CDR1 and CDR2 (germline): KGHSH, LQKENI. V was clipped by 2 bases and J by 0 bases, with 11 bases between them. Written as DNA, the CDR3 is TGTGCCAGCTCACCAGAGGGGGGATATAGCAATCAGCCCCAGCATTTT. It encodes CASSPEGGYSNQPQHF.

The CDR3 coding sequence is TGTGCCAGCAGTTACTCGGGCGGCAGGAGCTATGGCTACACCTTC. Protein product: CASSYSGGRSYGYTF. The chain is built from TRBV6-6 and TRBJ1-2; no firm D call. V gave up 0 bases and J gave up 4 bases, with 12 bases separating them. This CDR3 comprises 15 residues. In germline, CDR1 is MNHNY, CDR2 SVGAGI (reference sequence).

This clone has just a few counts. CDR3 bases: TGCAGTGCTAGACAGGTGTACGAGCAGTTCTTC. Amino acids: CSARQVYEQFF. The chain couples TRBV20-1 to TRBJ2-1; D is undetermined. This CDR3 spans 11 amino acids. The ends were cut back, 2 bases at V and 10 bases at J, with 9 bases in the middle. Germline assignment: CDR1 DFQATT and CDR2 SNEGSKA (reference sequence).

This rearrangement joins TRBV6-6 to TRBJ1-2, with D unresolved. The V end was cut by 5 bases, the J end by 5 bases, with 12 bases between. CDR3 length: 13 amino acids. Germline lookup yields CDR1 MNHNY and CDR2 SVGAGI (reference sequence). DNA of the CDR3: TGTGCCAGCAGTCGCGGGTATGAGTATGGCTACACCTTC. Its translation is CASSRGYEYGYTF.

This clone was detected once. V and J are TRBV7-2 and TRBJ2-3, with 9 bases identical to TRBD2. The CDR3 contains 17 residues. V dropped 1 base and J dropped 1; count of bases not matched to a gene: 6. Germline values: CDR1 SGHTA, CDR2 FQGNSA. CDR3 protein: CASSLGVAGAGTDTQYF. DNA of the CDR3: TGTGCCAGCAGCTTAGGGGTAGCGGGGGCTGGCACAGATACGCAGTATTTT.

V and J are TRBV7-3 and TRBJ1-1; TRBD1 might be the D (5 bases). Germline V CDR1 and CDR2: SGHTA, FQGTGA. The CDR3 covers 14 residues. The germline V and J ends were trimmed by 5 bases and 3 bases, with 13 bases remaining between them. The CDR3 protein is CASSRQGGDTEAFF. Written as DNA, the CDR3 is TGTGCCAGCAGCAGGCAGGGTGGGGACACTGAAGCTTTCTTT.

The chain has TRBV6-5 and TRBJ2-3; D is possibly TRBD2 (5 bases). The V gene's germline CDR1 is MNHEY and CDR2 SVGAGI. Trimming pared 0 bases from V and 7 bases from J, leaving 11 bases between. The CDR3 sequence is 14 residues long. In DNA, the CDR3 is TGTGCCAGCAGTTACTCGATAGGAGGAAATACGCAGTATTTT. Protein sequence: CASSYSIGGNTQYF.

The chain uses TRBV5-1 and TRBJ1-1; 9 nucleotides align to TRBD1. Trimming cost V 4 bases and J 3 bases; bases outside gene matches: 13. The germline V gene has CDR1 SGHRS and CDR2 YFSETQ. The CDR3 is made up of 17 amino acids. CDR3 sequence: CASSPRDRDLIYTEAFF. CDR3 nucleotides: TGCGCCAGCAGCCCCCGGGACAGGGACCTCATTTACACTGAAGCTTTCTTT.

CDR3 in DNA: TGTGCCAGCAGTCTAGGGCGGGCTGGGGCCAACGTCCTGACTTTC. Amino acids: CASSLGRAGANVLTF. The chain joins TRBV27 to TRBJ2-6, with a possible D match to TRBD2 (5 bases). V lost 5 bases and J 2 bases, leaving 10 bases between the germline ends. The CDR3 contains 15 residues. Germline CDR1 and CDR2: MNHEY and SMNVEV (reference sequence).

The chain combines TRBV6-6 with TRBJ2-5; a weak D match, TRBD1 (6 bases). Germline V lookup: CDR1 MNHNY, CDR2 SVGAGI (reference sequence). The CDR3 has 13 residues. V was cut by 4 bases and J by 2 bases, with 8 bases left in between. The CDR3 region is CASSSTGQETQYF. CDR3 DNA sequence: TGTGCCAGCAGTTCGACAGGACAAGAGACCCAGTACTTC.

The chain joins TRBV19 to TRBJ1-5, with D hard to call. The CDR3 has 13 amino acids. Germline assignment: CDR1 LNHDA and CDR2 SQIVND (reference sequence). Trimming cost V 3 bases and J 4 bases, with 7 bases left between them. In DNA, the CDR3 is TGTGCCAGTAGTATCCCCGGTAATCAGCCCCAGCATTTT. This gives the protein CASSIPGNQPQHF.

The CDR3 bases are TGTGCCAGCAGCTTGGTGGAGGCCTCTGGAAACACCATATATTTT. Protein sequence: CASSLVEASGNTIYF. The chain links TRBV5-6 to TRBJ1-3; D is unclear. Between the trimmed V and J ends, which lost 0 bases and 0 bases, there was a span of 7 bases. The CDR3 totals 15 residues. Germline assignment: CDR1 SGHDT and CDR2 YYEEEE.

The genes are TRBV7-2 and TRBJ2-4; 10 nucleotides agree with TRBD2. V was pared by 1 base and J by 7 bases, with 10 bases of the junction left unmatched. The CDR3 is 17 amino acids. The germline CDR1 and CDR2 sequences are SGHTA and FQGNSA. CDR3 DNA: TGTGCCAGCAGCTTAGTGTCTAGCGGGAGCCGGGGGAACATTCAGTACTTC. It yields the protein CASSLVSSGSRGNIQYF.

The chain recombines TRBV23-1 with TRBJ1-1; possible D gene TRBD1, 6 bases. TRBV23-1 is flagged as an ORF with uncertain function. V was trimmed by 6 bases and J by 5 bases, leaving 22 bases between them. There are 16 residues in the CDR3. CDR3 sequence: CASRLSVSGEGTEAFF. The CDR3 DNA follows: TGCGCCAGCAGGCTCTCCGTGTCAGGGGAGGGGACTGAAGCTTTCTTT.

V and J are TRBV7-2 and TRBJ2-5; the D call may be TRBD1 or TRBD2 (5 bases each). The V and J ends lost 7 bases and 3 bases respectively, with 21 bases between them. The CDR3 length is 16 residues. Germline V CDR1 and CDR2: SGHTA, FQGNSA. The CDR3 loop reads CASTPRGRRGEETQYF. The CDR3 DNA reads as TGTGCCAGCACCCCCCGGGGTCGGAGAGGGGAAGAGACCCAGTACTTC.

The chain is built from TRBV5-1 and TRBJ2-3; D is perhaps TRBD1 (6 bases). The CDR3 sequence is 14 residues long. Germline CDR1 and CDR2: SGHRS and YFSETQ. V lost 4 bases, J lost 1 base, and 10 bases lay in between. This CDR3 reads CASSPRTGTDTQYF. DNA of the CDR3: TGCGCCAGCAGCCCCCGGACAGGCACAGATACGCAGTATTTT.

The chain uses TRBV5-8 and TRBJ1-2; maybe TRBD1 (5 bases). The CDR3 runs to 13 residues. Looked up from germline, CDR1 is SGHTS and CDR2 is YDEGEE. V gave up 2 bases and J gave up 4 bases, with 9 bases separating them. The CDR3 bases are TGTGCCAGCAGCTTCCTGGGGACCTATGGCTACACCTTC. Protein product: CASSFLGTYGYTF. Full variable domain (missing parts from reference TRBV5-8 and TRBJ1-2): EAGVTQSPTHLIKTRGQQATLRCSPISGHTSVYWYQQALGLGLQFLLWYDEGEERNRGNFPPRFSGRQFPNYSSELNVNALELEDSALYLCASSFLGTYGYTFGSGTRLTVV.

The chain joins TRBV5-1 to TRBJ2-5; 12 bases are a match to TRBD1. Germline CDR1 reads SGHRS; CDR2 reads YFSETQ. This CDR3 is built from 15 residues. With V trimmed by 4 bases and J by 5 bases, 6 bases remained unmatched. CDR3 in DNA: TGCGCCAGCAGCGGCCGGGACAGGGGGCCGGAGACCCAGTACTTC. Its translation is CASSGRDRGPETQYF.

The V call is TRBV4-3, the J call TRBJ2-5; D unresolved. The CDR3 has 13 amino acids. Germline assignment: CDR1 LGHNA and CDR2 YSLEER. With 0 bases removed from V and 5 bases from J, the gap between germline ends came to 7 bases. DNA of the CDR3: TGCGCCAGCAGCCAAGATACTGGGGAGACCCAGTACTTC. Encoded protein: CASSQDTGETQYF.

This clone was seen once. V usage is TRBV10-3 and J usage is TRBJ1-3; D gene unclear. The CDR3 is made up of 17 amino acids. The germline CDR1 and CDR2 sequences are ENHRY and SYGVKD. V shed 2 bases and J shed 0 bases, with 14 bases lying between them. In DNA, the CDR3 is TGTGCCATCAGTGAGCGGTTGGAGGGTATCTCTGGAAACACCATATATTTT. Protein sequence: CAISERLEGISGNTIYF.

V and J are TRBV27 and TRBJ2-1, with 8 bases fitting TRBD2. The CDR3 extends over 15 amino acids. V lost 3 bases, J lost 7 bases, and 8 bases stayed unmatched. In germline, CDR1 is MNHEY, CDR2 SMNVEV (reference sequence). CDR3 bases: TGTGCCAGCAGTTTTTCCGGCGGGAGGAGTAATGAGCAGTTCTTC. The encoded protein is CASSFSGGRSNEQFF.

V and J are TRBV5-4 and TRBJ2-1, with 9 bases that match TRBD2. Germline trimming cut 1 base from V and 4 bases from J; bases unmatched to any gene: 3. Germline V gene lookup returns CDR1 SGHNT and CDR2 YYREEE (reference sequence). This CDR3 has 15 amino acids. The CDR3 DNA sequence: TGTGCCAGCAGCTTGAGACTAGCGGAATACAATGAGCAGTTCTTC. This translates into CASSLRLAEYNEQFF.

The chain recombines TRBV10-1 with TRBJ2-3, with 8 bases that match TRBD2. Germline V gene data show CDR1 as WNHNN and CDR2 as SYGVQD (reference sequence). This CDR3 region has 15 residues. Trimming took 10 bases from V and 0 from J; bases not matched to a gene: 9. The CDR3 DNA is TGCGCCATAAGGTCGGCGGGGGGAAGCACAGATACGCAGTATTTT. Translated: CAIRSAGGSTDTQYF.

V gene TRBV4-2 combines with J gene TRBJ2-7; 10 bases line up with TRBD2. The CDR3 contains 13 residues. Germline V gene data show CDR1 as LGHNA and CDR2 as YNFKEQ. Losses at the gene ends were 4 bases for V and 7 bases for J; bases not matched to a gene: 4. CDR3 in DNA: TGTGCCAGCAGCCGAGGGACTAGCGATGAGCAGTACTTC. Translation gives CASSRGTSDEQYF.

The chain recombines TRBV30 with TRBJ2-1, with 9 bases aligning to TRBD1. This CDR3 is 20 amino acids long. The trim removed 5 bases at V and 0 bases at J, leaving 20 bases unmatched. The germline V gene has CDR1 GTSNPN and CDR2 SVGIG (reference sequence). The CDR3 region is CAWGGSWDRDLHHSYNEQFF. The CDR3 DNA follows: TGTGCCTGGGGAGGTAGTTGGGACAGGGACTTACATCACTCCTACAATGAGCAGTTCTTC.